A selection of T cell receptor beta chains follows, all from one sample in a study of naive CD8 T cells in extremely preterm neonates. The assay was immunoSEQ multiplex PCR, and TCRdb's table has in-frame clones only and misses some. This sample carries around 25,000 clones, about 87% of them seen once, and the ten largest clones take around 0.89%. The sample comprised naive CD8+ T cells from cord blood. Receptors originate from a boy who was born preterm. CDR3s include the opening cysteine and the closing phenylalanine or tryptophan. Each record gives: clone size, D gene, J gene, V gene, CDR3 DNA, CDR3 protein. D genes are given only for firm matches. Rows give clone size only sometimes, using once, few, many, or a class for an expanded clone.

>.|TRBD2|TRBJ2-7|TRBV19
TGTGCCAGTAGTATAGCGGGGGGGCACGAGCAGTACTTC
CASSIAGGHEQYF
>.|TRBD1|TRBJ2-6|TRBV5-1
TGCGCCAGCAGCTTGACAGGGGGCTCTGGGGCCAACGTCCTGACTTTC
CASSLTGGSGANVLTF
>once|TRBD1|TRBJ1-1|TRBV4-3
TGCGCCAGCAGCCAAAAACAGGGGGCGATGAACACTGAAGCTTTCTTT
CASSQKQGAMNTEAFF
>.|.|TRBJ2-7|TRBV5-1
TGCGCCAGCAGCTTGGTAGCAGGCGAGCAGTACTTC
CASSLVAGEQYF
>.|TRBD1|TRBJ2-7|TRBV11-2
TGTGCCAGCAGCTGGACAGGGTACGAGCAGTACTTC
CASSWTGYEQYF
>.|.|TRBJ1-6|TRBV5-1
TGCGCCAGCAGCTTGGACAGTTATAATTCACCCCTCCACTTT
CASSLDSYNSPLHF
>.|TRBD2|TRBJ2-7|TRBV6-6
TGTGCCAGCAGTTACTCGAGCGGGGGGGCCTACGAGCAGTACTTC
CASSYSSGGAYEQYF
>.|.|TRBJ2-1|TRBV11-3
TGTGCCAGCAGCTTGCGGGGTTCCTACAATGAGCAGTTCTTC
CASSLRGSYNEQFF
>.|.|TRBJ1-5|TRBV2
TGTGCCAGCAGTGAACCTGAGGGCAATCAGCCCCAGCATTTT
CASSEPEGNQPQHF
>once|TRBD1|TRBJ1-1|TRBV10-3
TGTGCCCAGGGACAGGGATTTGATACTGAAGCTTTCTTT
CAQGQGFDTEAFF
>.|TRBD1|TRBJ1-1|TRBV27
TGTGCCAGCAGTTGGGACAGGGGCACTGAAGCTTTCTTT
CASSWDRGTEAFF
>.|.|TRBJ1-2|TRBV11-2
TGTGCCAGCAGCTTAGATCCGGCAGGGTTTGGCTACACCTTC
CASSLDPAGFGYTF
>.|.|TRBJ1-1|TRBV4-1
TGCGCCAGCAGCCCTCAGGGTAGGGACACTGAAGCTTTCTTT
CASSPQGRDTEAFF
>.|.|TRBJ1-4|TRBV9
TGTGCCAGCAGCGTAGGGGGGGCAACTAATGAAAAACTGTTTTTT
CASSVGGATNEKLFF
>.|TRBD1|TRBJ1-5|TRBV30
TGTGCCTGGAGTAGGGGACAGGGGAATCAGCCCCAGCATTTT
CAWSRGQGNQPQHF
>.|.|TRBJ2-4|TRBV27
TGTGCCAGCAGTTGGGGGGGCGAAGGAAACATTCAGTACTTC
CASSWGGEGNIQYF
>.|TRBD1|TRBJ2-7|TRBV7-9
TGTGCCAGCAGCGTGACAGGGGACTACGAGCAGTACTTC
CASSVTGDYEQYF
>.|TRBD2|TRBJ2-7|TRBV27
TGTGCCAGCAGTGCCCGGGGGGTGTACGAGCAGTACTTC
CASSARGVYEQYF
>.|.|TRBJ1-2|TRBV23-1
TGCGCCAGCAGTCAATCGGACAGTAACTATGGCTACACCTTC
CASSQSDSNYGYTF
>.|.|TRBJ1-2|TRBV19
TGTGCCAGTAGTATACACAACGGCTACACCTTC
CASSIHNGYTF
>.|TRBD2|TRBJ2-7|TRBV4-2
TGTGCCAGCAGCCCGGTAGCGGGGGCTTCCTACGAGCAGTACTTC
CASSPVAGASYEQYF
>.|TRBD1|TRBJ1-4|TRBV6-5
TGTGCCAGCAGTTACTCAGGGGGCACTAATGAAAAACTGTTTTTT
CASSYSGGTNEKLFF
>.|.|TRBJ2-7|TRBV9
TGTGCCAGCAGCGAATACGAGCAGTACTTC
CASSEYEQYF
>.|.|TRBJ2-7|TRBV6-5
TGTGCCAGCAGTCCCCGGGCCCCCTACGAGCAGTACTTC
CASSPRAPYEQYF
>.|TRBD1|TRBJ2-3|TRBV5-1
TGCGCCAGCAGCTCGGGGACAGGGGGCACAGATACGCAGTATTTT
CASSSGTGGTDTQYF
>.|.|TRBJ1-3|TRBV25-1
TGTGCCAGCAGTGAACGGGGGTCTGGAAACACCATATATTTT
CASSERGSGNTIYF
>.|.|TRBJ1-3|TRBV7-9
TGTGCCAGCAGCTTGGGAAACACCATATATTTT
CASSLGNTIYF
>once|TRBD2|TRBJ2-1|TRBV7-6
TGTGCCAGCAGCTTAGCGCGCGGGACTAGCGGGGGGAGCTCCTACAATGAGCAGTTCTTC
CASSLARGTSGGSSYNEQFF
>.|.|TRBJ2-7|TRBV6-5
TGTGCCAGAAAATACGAGCAGTACTTC
CARKYEQYF
>few|.|TRBJ1-2|TRBV4-1
TGCGCCAGCAGCCAAGAAGGCACGGGCAACTATGGCTACACCTTC
CASSQEGTGNYGYTF
>.|TRBD1|TRBJ1-1|TRBV4-1
TGCGCCAGCAGCCACGACGACAGGGGCACTGAAGCTTTCTTT
CASSHDDRGTEAFF
>.|.|TRBJ2-7|TRBV7-9
TGTGCCAGCAGCTTAGGACAATACGAGCAGTACTTC
CASSLGQYEQYF
>.|.|TRBJ2-7|TRBV9
TGTGCCAGCAGCGTAGGGGACACCTACGAGCAGTACTTC
CASSVGDTYEQYF
>.|TRBD2|TRBJ2-3|TRBV4-3
TGCGCCAGCAGCCAACTAGCGGGGGACACAGATACGCAGTATTTT
CASSQLAGDTDTQYF
>.|.|TRBJ2-1|TRBV2
TGTGCCAGCAGTGAACAGAGCTCCTACAATGAGCAGTTCTTC
CASSEQSSYNEQFF
>once|TRBD2|TRBJ2-5|TRBV5-4
TGTGCCAGCAGCTTGGGACTAGCGGGGGGGTACCAAGAGACCCAGTACTTC
CASSLGLAGGYQETQYF
>.|TRBD1|TRBJ2-7|TRBV4-1
TGCGCCAGCAGCCAAGTCTGGACAGGGGGCTACGAGCAGTACTTC
CASSQVWTGGYEQYF
>.|TRBD2|TRBJ2-5|TRBV19
TGTGCCAGTAGTATACTAGCGGGGCAAGAGACCCAGTACTTC
CASSILAGQETQYF
>.|.|TRBJ1-1|TRBV18
TGTGCCAGCTCACCAGGGGCTGAAGCTTTCTTT
CASSPGAEAFF
>.|TRBD1|TRBJ1-5|TRBV9
TGTGCCAGCAGCGTAGGGACAGGGGGTCAGCCCCAGCATTTT
CASSVGTGGQPQHF
>.|.|TRBJ1-3|TRBV19
TGTGCCAGGAGCTCTGGAAACACCATATATTTT
CARSSGNTIYF